The T cell receptor beta chain described here comes from a study of tumor-infiltrating lymphocytes in localized non-small cell lung cancer. Study context: Tumor tissue and non-adjacent uninvolved lung came from each patient.

Study-wide points: Compared with uninvolved lung, tumors showed higher T cell infiltration by TCRbeta sequencing. Only some patients had TCR sequencing, depending on available tissue. Technical variation could not be separated from intratumor heterogeneity here.

Details on this clone: The antigen is unknown.

TCRdb's table, derived via immunoSEQ multiplex PCR, lists solely in-frame clones and lacks some. In the table there are about 15,000 clones, approximately 68% of which are singletons. The V gene end was trimmed by 8 bases and the J gene end by 4 bases; junction bases not matched to a gene: 7. Germline-derived CDR1 and CDR2 are SGHRS and YFSETQ. CDR3 length equals 14 residues. This TCR came from a human donor with non-small cell lung cancer. The V gene is TRBV5-1, the J gene TRBJ2-3; 10 positions agree with TRBD2. The specimen was lung tumor tissue. CDR3 sequence reads: CASQRGGYPDTQYF. CDR3 nucleotide sequence: TGCGCCAGTCAGCGGGGGGGGTACCCAGATACGCAGTATTTT.